This is a list of T cell receptor beta chains from one sample in a study of technical replicates of blood from several donors. Profiled with immunoSEQ multiplex PCR; TCRdb holds only in-frame clones, not every one. The table includes about 84,000 clones, 95% to 98% detected once. Sequencing used T cells isolated from PBMCs. The source of these receptors is a human donor in good health. Both conserved end residues are part of each CDR3. D genes are given only for firm matches. Not all rows give a size; the values are once, few, many and, for expanded clones, a class.

>TRBJ2-7|TRBV5-1|-|-
CASSLRGSEQYF
TGCGCCAGCAGCTTGCGGGGGAGCGAGCAGTACTTC
>TRBJ1-5|TRBV19|-|TRBD1
CASSIQGAGVSNQPQHF
TGTGCCAGTAGTATTCAGGGGGCGGGTGTAAGCAATCAGCCCCAGCATTTT
>TRBJ2-7|TRBV7-8|-|-
CASSLVVSGIYEQYF
TGTGCCAGCAGCTTAGTGGTGTCCGGGATTTACGAGCAGTACTTC
>TRBJ1-5|TRBV4-1|-|TRBD1
CASSQVLSRDRHPPQHF
TGCGCCAGCAGCCAAGTTCTCTCCCGGGACAGACACCCGCCCCAGCATTTT
>TRBJ2-3|TRBV11-2|-|TRBD2
CASSFQRDTDTQYF
TGTGCCAGCAGCTTTCAGCGGGACACAGATACGCAGTATTTT
>TRBJ2-2|TRBV5-1|-|-
CASTGGTHTGELFF
TGCGCCAGCACTGGCGGGACCCACACCGGGGAGCTGTTTTTT
>TRBJ2-2|TRBV4-1|-|-
CASSQVSGPANTGELFF
TGCGCCAGCAGCCAAGTTTCAGGGCCAGCGAACACCGGGGAGCTGTTTTTT
>TRBJ2-1|TRBV2|-|TRBD2
CASSESSGVNNEQFF
TGTGCCAGCAGTGAAAGTAGCGGGGTTAACAATGAGCAGTTCTTC
>TRBJ2-1|TRBV7-2|-|TRBD1
CASSPRQGGEQFF
TGTGCCAGCAGCCCGAGACAGGGGGGTGAGCAGTTCTTC
>TRBJ1-1|TRBV5-1|-|TRBD1
CATSGDSSMLNTEAFF
TGCGCCACCTCGGGGGACAGTTCTATGTTGAACACTGAAGCTTTCTTT
>TRBJ2-7|TRBV18|once|TRBD2
CASSPTTSGGYEQYF
TGTGCCAGCTCACCTACTACTAGCGGCGGCTACGAGCAGTACTTC
>TRBJ1-5|TRBV18|once|-
CASPRGRGCGQPQHF
TGTGCCAGCCCCCGGGGCAGGGGTTGTGGTCAGCCCCAGCATTTT
>TRBJ1-1|TRBV19|-|-
CASTPPGAAWNTEAFF
TGTGCCAGTACCCCCCCAGGGGCGGCTTGGAACACTGAAGCTTTCTTT
>TRBJ2-2|TRBV27|-|TRBD1
CASSLHPDRAGTGELFF
TGTGCCAGCAGTCTACACCCGGACAGGGCTGGCACCGGGGAGCTGTTTTTT
>TRBJ1-1|TRBV27|-|TRBD1
CASSWGSGRQGAFF
TGTGCCAGCAGTTGGGGGTCAGGACGACAGGGAGCTTTCTTT
>TRBJ1-2|TRBV2|-|-
CASRTATSNYGYTF
TGTGCCAGCAGGACAGCCACTTCTAACTATGGCTACACCTTC
>TRBJ1-2|TRBV28|-|-
CASSRKHYGYTF
TGTGCCAGCAGCCGAAAGCACTATGGCTACACCTTC
>TRBJ2-4|TRBV7-2|-|-
CASKRRSQNIQYF
TGTGCCAGCAAGCGTCGCTCCCAAAACATTCAGTACTTC
>TRBJ1-1|TRBV30|-|TRBD1
CAWSATGRAFF
TGTGCCTGGAGTGCGACAGGGAGAGCTTTCTTT
>TRBJ2-1|TRBV5-4|-|-
CASSLGQFSYNEQFF
TGTGCCAGCAGCTTGGGGCAGTTCTCCTACAATGAGCAGTTCTTC
>TRBJ2-7|TRBV6-1|-|-
CASTYGVVYEQYF
TGTGCCAGCACATACGGGGTGGTCTACGAGCAGTACTTC
>TRBJ2-1|TRBV5-1|-|TRBD1
CASSRGQGPIDEQFF
TGCGCCAGCAGCAGGGGACAGGGCCCAATTGATGAGCAGTTCTTC
>TRBJ1-2|TRBV6-1|-|TRBD1
CASSGRAGGKGGGYTF
TGTGCCAGCAGTGGCAGGGCAGGGGGCAAGGGAGGTGGCTACACCTTC
>TRBJ1-1|TRBV5-1|-|-
CASSLGRKAFF
TGCGCCAGCAGCTTGGGCAGGAAGGCTTTCTTT
>TRBJ2-1|TRBV2|-|-
CAIFLQGRNEQFF
TGTGCCATCTTCTTACAGGGAAGGAATGAGCAGTTCTTC
>TRBJ2-1|TRBV6-6|-|-
CASGQGVRYEQFF
TGTGCCAGCGGCCAGGGTGTTCGGTATGAGCAGTTCTTC
>TRBJ1-5|TRBV5-1|-|-
CASPPYQPQHF
TGCGCCAGCCCCCCCTATCAGCCCCAGCATTTT
>TRBJ1-4|TRBV21-1|-|-
CASSQRQGASTNEKLFF
TGTGCCAGCAGCCAAAGACAGGGGGCTTCAACTAATGAAAAACTGTTTTTT
>TRBJ2-1|TRBV19|-|-
CASSIRRSSYNEQFF
TGTGCCAGTAGTATTCGGAGGAGCTCCTACAATGAGCAGTTCTTC
>TRBJ2-7|TRBV20-1|once|-
CSARTIYEQYF
TGCAGTGCTCGGACTATCTACGAGCAGTACTTC
>TRBJ2-7|TRBV30|-|TRBD1
CAWSVQGAYEQYF
TGTGCCTGGAGTGTCCAGGGGGCCTACGAGCAGTACTTC
>TRBJ1-4|TRBV5-1|-|-
CASSLRGGPNEKLFF
TGCGCCAGCAGCTTGAGGGGGGGCCCTAATGAAAAACTGTTTTTT
>TRBJ1-5|TRBV9|-|-
CASSVGGRLNQPQHF
TGTGCCAGCAGCGTAGGCGGCCGACTAAATCAGCCCCAGCATTTT
>TRBJ1-1|TRBV9|few|TRBD1
CASSADRMNTEAFF
TGTGCCAGCAGCGCGGACAGGATGAACACTGAAGCTTTCTTT
>TRBJ2-1|TRBV10-2|-|-
CASSEMSGEQFF
TGCGCCAGCAGTGAGATGTCGGGTGAGCAGTTCTTC
>TRBJ1-1|TRBV28|-|-
CASGRLRGAGAFF
TGTGCCAGCGGGCGGCTTCGGGGGGCCGGAGCTTTCTTT
>TRBJ2-5|TRBV10-2|-|-
CASRGSGSQETQYF
TGCGCCAGCAGGGGGTCGGGGAGCCAAGAGACCCAGTACTTC
>TRBJ2-3|TRBV28|-|-
CASSFFGAGPDTQYF
TGTGCCAGCAGTTTCTTCGGTGCGGGCCCAGATACGCAGTATTTT
>TRBJ2-5|TRBV5-5|-|-
CASSLGLAWVSETQYF
TGTGCCAGCAGCTTGGGCCTAGCCTGGGTCTCGGAGACCCAGTACTTC
>TRBJ2-1|TRBV18|once|TRBD2
CASSQRVVSSGGNDIEQFF
TGTGCCAGCTCACAGCGCGTTGTCTCTAGCGGGGGAAATGACATTGAGCAGTTCTTC
>TRBJ2-1|TRBV5-1|-|TRBD2
CASSYAPSGTDGNEQFF
TGCGCCAGCAGCTACGCGCCTAGCGGGACGGATGGGAATGAGCAGTTCTTC